This TCR beta chain appears in the sequencing data of a study of T cells in localized non-small cell lung cancer. Germline CDR1 and CDR2: WSHSY and SAAADI. This CDR3 contains 15 residues. Trimming took 1 base from V and 5 from J, leaving 11 bases between them. With regard to this clone: Its target is not known.

Assay used: immunoSEQ multiplex PCR; TCRdb lists only in-frame clones, some missing. The sample lists 20,000 to 25,000 clones, 85% to 90% occurring once. Study-wide results and limits: Uninvolved adjacent lung had more T cell clonality than any other tissue, topping tumor. Researchers found a median about 53 of the top 100 tumor clones in adjacent lung. Only one tumor region went through sequencing, so heterogeneity may still be there. Higher adjacent-lung clonality was associated with shorter survival.

The starting material was PBMCs, obtained before any cancer treatment. This rearrangement joins TRBV10-2 to TRBJ2-2; D may be TRBD2 (5 bases). The TCR was taken from a man aged 35 to 69 with stage II squamous cell lung carcinoma. For the CDR3, the DNA is TGCGCCAGCAGTGAGTGGCGGGCGACGACCGGGGAGCTGTTTTTT. Translation: CASSEWRATTGELFF.